This T cell receptor (beta chain) was documented in a study of early T cells in non-severe SARS-CoV-2 infection. To note about this clonotype: The antigen is not known.

cDNA molecules, individually, were tagged with unique molecular identifiers. TCRdb independently ran MiXCR on the 5' RACE reads; one entry per CDR3 protein. Of around 84,000 distinct CDR3 sequences in the sample, about 12% were seen once. V gave up 6 bases and J gave up 5 bases, with 19 bases separating them. CDR3 length equals 15 residues. Findings of the study overall: Clonotype matching in VDJdb favored anti-spike CD8 responses and did not capture private and CD4 specificities.

Source material: whole blood. V and J are TRBV12-3 or TRBV12-4 and TRBJ2-5; D possibly corresponds to TRBD2 (5 bases). The origin of this receptor is an adult who was a healthcare worker with PCR-confirmed SARS-CoV-2 infection or an uninfected control (not recorded which). This CDR3 reads CASSAGLNPRETQYF. The CDR3 region has the DNA TGTGCCAGCAGCGCCGGACTCAATCCCCGGGAGACCCAGTACTTC.